A selection of T cell receptor beta chains follows, all from one sample in a study of T cell responses to AZD1222 COVID-19 vaccine. Produced via immunoSEQ multiplex PCR; TCRdb's table is partial and in-frame only. Of fewer than 250,000 clones listed, over 80% are singletons. This material consisted of peripheral blood, taken on day 0 of AZD1222 vaccination. These receptors all stem from an adult in good health. Each CDR3 is given with its conserved first and last residue. A D gene is named only where the DNA matches it firmly. Clone size is not always given. Where it is, it says once, few, many or a class for expanded clones.

TRBV2	TRBJ2-7	.	.	CASSAWLDSSYEQYF	TGTGCCAGCAGTGCCTGGTTGGATAGCTCCTACGAGCAGTACTTC
TRBV20-1	TRBJ1-3	once	TRBD1	CSASLQGNGNTIYF	TGCAGTGCTAGTTTACAGGGGAACGGAAACACCATATATTTT
TRBV7-2	TRBJ1-2	.	.	CASSLVAGGGYTF	TGTGCCAGCAGCTTAGTGGCGGGAGGAGGCTACACCTTC
TRBV5-1	TRBJ2-1	.	TRBD2	CASSSRLAGSYNEQFF	TGCGCCAGCAGCTCCAGACTAGCGGGGTCCTACAATGAGCAGTTCTTC
TRBV2	TRBJ2-5	once	TRBD1	CASSRDRGRETQYF	TGTGCCAGCAGTAGGGACAGGGGGCGGGAGACCCAGTACTTC
TRBV7-9	TRBJ2-2	.	.	CASSRLLPGRRFTGELFF	TGTGCCAGCAGCAGACTCTTACCGGGACGGAGATTCACCGGGGAGCTGTTTTTT
TRBV28	TRBJ1-2	.	TRBD1	CASSPGTGASGYTF	TGTGCCAGCAGCCCCGGGACAGGGGCTTCTGGCTACACCTTC
TRBV3-1/TRBV3-2	TRBJ1-1	.	.	CASSQAAHEAFF	TGTGCCAGCAGCCAAGCGGCTCATGAAGCTTTCTTT
TRBV28	TRBJ2-1	.	.	CASSLGTSTHNEQFF	TGTGCCAGCAGCTTGGGGACCTCAACCCACAATGAGCAGTTCTTC
TRBV5-6	TRBJ1-2	.	TRBD1	CASSFGTGSSGYTF	TGTGCCAGCAGCTTCGGGACAGGGAGTTCTGGCTACACCTTC
TRBV11-1	TRBJ2-1	.	.	CASSLFGINEQFF	TGTGCCAGCAGCTTATTTGGAATCAATGAGCAGTTCTTC
TRBV12-3/TRBV12-4	TRBJ1-1	.	TRBD1	CASSLDRVTEAFF	TGTGCCAGCAGCTTAGACAGGGTGACTGAAGCTTTCTTT
TRBV28	TRBJ1-5	.	TRBD1	CASSRGDRVNNQPQHF	TGTGCCAGCAGCCGGGGTGACAGGGTCAACAATCAGCCCCAGCATTTT
TRBV5-8	TRBJ1-6	.	.	CASSRPGAPGSPLHF	TGTGCCAGCAGCCGTCCGGGGGCCCCGGGATCACCCCTCCACTTT
TRBV28	TRBJ2-7	.	TRBD1	CASSFPGTGYEQYF	TGTGCCAGCAGTTTTCCCGGGACAGGGTACGAGCAGTACTTC
TRBV12-3/TRBV12-4	TRBJ2-3	.	.	CASRESTDTQYF	TGTGCCAGCAGAGAGAGCACAGATACGCAGTATTTT
TRBV25-1	TRBJ2-1	.	TRBD1	CASSEAGTGKYNEQFF	TGTGCCAGCAGTGAAGCCGGGACAGGGAAATACAATGAGCAGTTCTTC
TRBV5-8	TRBJ1-1	.	.	CASSPGGTTNTEAFF	TGTGCCAGCAGCCCCGGGGGAACGACGAACACTGAAGCTTTCTTT
TRBV27	TRBJ1-4	once	.	CASREYGEKLFF	TGTGCCTCCCGAGAGTACGGAGAAAAACTGTTTTTT
TRBV19	TRBJ1-2	.	.	CASTFPGTPNGYTF	TGTGCCAGTACTTTTCCCGGGACGCCGAACGGCTACACCTTC
TRBV5-4	TRBJ2-7	.	.	CASSSSYYEQYF	TGTGCCAGCAGCTCCTCCTACTACGAGCAGTACTTC
TRBV5-4	TRBJ2-7	.	.	CASSLVGNEQYF	TGTGCCAGCAGCTTGGTGGGAAACGAGCAGTACTTC
TRBV7-8	TRBJ1-1	.	.	CASSFGVARVTEAFF	TGTGCCAGCAGCTTTGGGGTTGCTAGGGTCACTGAAGCTTTCTTT
TRBV6-6	TRBJ2-5	.	.	CASSRGIVETQYF	TGTGCCAGCAGTCGAGGGATTGTGGAGACCCAGTACTTC
TRBV6-2/TRBV6-3	TRBJ1-3	.	.	CASSYSKSVKTGGNTIYF	TGTGCCAGCAGTTACTCGAAGTCGGTGAAAACTGGGGGAAACACCATATATTTT
TRBV10-2	TRBJ2-3	.	TRBD2	CASSESRLAGGADTQYF	TGCGCCAGCAGTGAGTCACGACTAGCGGGGGGTGCAGATACGCAGTATTTT
TRBV7-2	TRBJ2-7	.	TRBD2	CASSPTRGAYEQYF	TGTGCCAGCAGCCCGACCCGGGGGGCCTACGAGCAGTACTTC
TRBV6-5	TRBJ2-1	.	TRBD2	CASSPGLASNEQFF	TGTGCCAGCAGCCCGGGACTAGCAAGTAATGAGCAGTTCTTC
TRBV3-1/TRBV3-2	TRBJ1-2	once	.	CASSQNPSGGGGYTF	TGTGCCAGCAGCCAAAACCCCTCGGGAGGTGGTGGCTACACCTTC
TRBV29-1	TRBJ1-4	.	TRBD1	CSVWDRGPNEKLFF	TGCAGCGTTTGGGACAGGGGCCCAAATGAAAAACTGTTTTTT
TRBV5-4	TRBJ2-7	.	.	CASSLGWDGLYEQYF	TGTGCCAGCAGCTTGGGTTGGGACGGCCTCTACGAGCAGTACTTC
TRBV13	TRBJ2-2	.	.	CASSSLGDGELFF	TGTGCCAGCAGTTCTCTAGGGGACGGGGAGCTGTTTTTT
TRBV29-1	TRBJ1-5	.	TRBD1	CSVAQGDQPQHF	TGCAGCGTTGCACAGGGGGATCAGCCCCAGCATTTT
TRBV6-5	TRBJ1-1	.	.	CASSRTRSFGANF	TGTGCCAGCAGCCGTACACGGTCCTTCGGAGCTAACTTT
TRBV7-2	TRBJ1-4	.	.	CASSSQGLTNEKLFF	TGTGCCAGCAGCTCCCAGGGTTTAACTAATGAAAAACTGTTTTTT
TRBV6-2/TRBV6-3	TRBJ1-5	.	.	CASSYSVGKATEVRPQHF	TGTGCCAGCAGTTACTCGGTCGGGAAAGCGACGGAGGTGCGGCCCCAGCATTTT
TRBV6-2/TRBV6-3	TRBJ2-7	.	.	CASSYSGDWSYEQYF	TGTGCCAGCAGTTACTCGGGGGACTGGTCCTACGAGCAGTACTTC